This TCR beta chain was recorded in a study of shared clonotypes between healthy human individuals. The V gene's germline CDR1 is MGHRA and CDR2 YSYEKL. Losses at the gene ends were 0 bases for V and 6 bases for J; bases not matched to a gene: 14. This CDR3 contains 17 residues. The naive CD8 fraction comprised CD45RO-negative cells positively selected for CCR7 and excluded terminally differentiated effector memory CD45RA+ cells. Replicate PCRs for sorted subsets used approximately 220 ng DNA; this equaled 33,000 or so T cell genomes. Clones were sequenced by immunoSEQ multiplex PCR, and TCRdb holds only the in-frame ones, with some missing. The sample consists of about 2,100,000 clones, approximately 94% of them appearing once.

The rearrangement joins TRBV4-1 to TRBJ2-7; 7 bases are shared with TRBD1. Specimen: naive CD8+ T cells from PBMCs. The source is a man younger than 30 in good health. Some clones in this sample may be carry-over from other donors' samples. The CDR3 protein is CASSQEGQPFTLGEQYF. The CDR3, as DNA: TGCGCCAGCAGCCAAGAGGGACAGCCCTTTACCTTGGGCGAGCAGTACTTC.